Only a few counts were recorded for the clone carrying this T cell receptor (beta chain). As yet, its antigen is unknown. Diagnoses used clinical symptoms, serum thyroxine and TRAb, thyroid ultrasound and orbital computed tomography. This entry belongs to a study of T cells in Graves' hyperthyroidism and ophthalmopathy. Findings and caveats of the study: Among clonotypes expanded in thyroid above 0.001, most were also found in blood. Ophthalmopathy, as predicted by the model, came a median 6.5 months after the prediction.

Amplified regions were TCR beta CDR3 sequences from RNA transcripts. Using the HTBI primer set, a first-round RT-PCR was run on the TCR CDR3. TCRdb used MiXCR to reprocess the multiplex PCR reads, holding one entry per CDR3 protein. The repertoire has approximately 510,000 distinct CDR3 sequences, about 45% of them found once; the top ten carry approximately 44%. The V end lost 6 bases, the J end lost 0 bases, and 14 bases lay between the germline ends. From germline, CDR1 is MNHEY and CDR2 SVGAGI. This CDR3 has 16 amino acids. The chain is built from TRBV6-5 and TRBJ2-2; D is perhaps TRBD1 or TRBD2 (5 bases each). The sequencing input was peripheral blood or thyroid tissue (not recorded which). The receptor was derived from an adult woman with Graves' disease, either hyperthyroidism or ophthalmopathy (not recorded which). Here the CDR3 reads CASSFSWDPNTGELFF. CDR3 bases: TGTGCCAGCAGCTTTTCGTGGGACCCGAACACCGGGGAGCTGTTTTTT.